What follows are 3 T cell receptor beta chains derived from one specimen sequenced in a study of T cell responses to AZD1222 COVID-19 vaccine. Assay used: immunoSEQ multiplex PCR; TCRdb lists only in-frame clones, some missing. The profile covers 100,000 to 150,000 clones, with 90% appearing a single time and roughly 7.2% taken by the ten largest. Source: peripheral blood, taken on day 0 of AZD1222 vaccination. These receptors were obtained from an adult in good health.

This clone has just one count. J is TRBJ2-7 and V is TRBV10-3, with D tentatively TRBD1 (5 bases). Germline V gene lookup returns CDR1 ENHRY and CDR2 SYGVKD. The CDR3 totals 16 residues. Trimming cost V 3 bases and J 3 bases, with 18 bases left between them. The CDR3 protein is CAISDWQGRVDYEQYF. Written as DNA, the CDR3 is TGTGCCATCAGTGACTGGCAGGGTAGGGTCGACTACGAGCAGTACTTC.

This clone has only a few counts. The CDR3 nucleotides read TGTGCCAGCAGTGACAGGCCGGCAGAGAGCTACACCTTC. It yields the protein CASSDRPAESYTF. The chain employs TRBV6-1 and TRBJ1-2; no clear D gene. Between the trimmed V and J ends, which lost 3 bases and 9 bases, there was a span of 14 bases. The length of the CDR3 is 13 residues. Looked up from germline, CDR1 is MNHNS and CDR2 is SASEGT.

This clone showed up just once. The chain combines TRBV30 with TRBJ2-2; D gene ambiguous. V was clipped by 0 bases and J by 6 bases, with 8 bases between them. The CDR3 length is 13 residues. CDR1 is GTSNPN, CDR2 SVGIG, per germline (reference sequence). This chain's CDR3 is CAWSVRASGELFF. The CDR3 nucleotides read TGTGCCTGGAGTGTACGAGCGTCCGGGGAGCTGTTTTTT. Full variable domain (rest looked up from reference TRBV30 and TRBJ2-2): SQTIHQWPATLVQPVGSPLSLECTVEGTSNPNLYWYRQAAGRGLQLLFYSVGIGQISSEVPQNLSASRPQDRQFILSSKKLLLSDSGFYLCAWSVRASGELFFGEGSRLTVL.